Presented here are 30 T cell receptor beta chains from one specimen sequenced in a study of blood T cells in healthy people across ages. The authors ran a second PCR of roughly 6 to 12 cycles using a sample-barcoded 5' primer and a J-beta primer mix. TCRdb independently ran MiXCR on the 5' RACE reads; one entry per CDR3 protein. The data contain about 1,400,000 distinct CDR3 sequences, 59% of them singletons. The specimen was blood. The source is a man aged 18 to 30 in good health.

This chain links TRBV29-1 with TRBJ2-1; a possible D gene is TRBD2 (5 bases). The J call may be incorrect, as the DNA end agrees better with TRBJ2-7. Looked up from germline, CDR1 is SQVTM and CDR2 is ANQGSEA. The CDR3 loop spans 14 amino acids. For the CDR3, the DNA is TGCAGCGTGAGCGGAAATCCCTCCTACAATGAGCAGTACTTC. Its translation: CSVSGNPSYNEQYF.

The chain joins TRBV12-3 or TRBV12-4 to TRBJ2-3; D not certain. V lost 6 bases, J lost 4 bases, and 14 bases lay in between. CDR3 size: 14 residues. The CDR3 DNA reads as TGTGCCAGCAGAAAGCCGGGCGGAGCAGATACGCAGTATTTT. Protein sequence: CASRKPGGADTQYF.

The chain is built from TRBV4-1 and TRBJ2-3, with no clear D. The CDR3 runs 14 residues. Trimming pared 4 bases from V and 4 bases from J, leaving 12 bases between. Per germline, CDR1 MGHRA and CDR2 YSYEKL. The CDR3 region is CASSLTFGADTQYF. The CDR3 DNA sequence: TGCGCCAGCAGCCTGACATTTGGCGCAGATACGCAGTATTTT.

The chain couples TRBV19 to TRBJ2-7; perhaps TRBD2 as D (6 bases). The end of the DNA aligns better with TRBJ2-5, so the J call may be wrong. Germline CDR1 LNHDA, CDR2 SQIVND (reference sequence). This CDR3 region has 15 residues. CDR3 bases: TGTGCCAGTAGAAGGGACTCCCGAAGTAGGGAGACCCAGTACTTC. Translating gives CASRRDSRSRETQYF.

This clonotype has more than one count but fewer than ten. The V gene is TRBV29-1, the J gene TRBJ1-2; 7 bases match TRBD1. CDR3 length: 12 amino acids. With 4 bases clipped from V and 6 bases from J, the junction kept 5 bases outside the gene matches. The V gene's germline CDR1 is SQVTM and CDR2 ANQGSEA. CDR3 sequence: CSVGAGGHGYTF. The CDR3 region has the DNA TGCAGCGTTGGGGCAGGGGGTCATGGCTACACCTTC.

This clonotype was seen a single time. This chain joins TRBV20-1 and TRBJ1-2; 9 bases map to TRBD1. Germline loops: CDR1 DFQATT, CDR2 SNEGSKA (reference sequence). This CDR3 spans 13 amino acids. Trimming at V came to 2 bases and at J to 7 bases, leaving 5 bases not matched to a gene. The CDR3 coding sequence is TGCAGTGCTAGAACAGGGGGCCTGGGTGGCTACACCTTC. It encodes CSARTGGLGGYTF.

The chain joins TRBV6-2 or TRBV6-3 to TRBJ1-2; D ambiguous. Looked up from germline, CDR1 is MNHEY and CDR2 is SVGEGT. V lost 7 bases, J lost 5 bases, and 11 bases lay in between. This CDR3 comprises 12 residues. The CDR3 spells CASKRVAYGYTF. CDR3 nucleotides: TGTGCCAGCAAAAGGGTCGCGTATGGCTACACCTTC.

J is TRBJ2-1 and V is TRBV6-2 or TRBV6-3; TRBD2 matches 7 bases. The J segment lost 0 bases and the V segment lost 7 bases, leaving 12 bases of the junction unmatched. The CDR3 covers 17 residues. Per germline, CDR1 MNHEY and CDR2 SVGEGT. The CDR3 DNA is TGTGCCAGCAATTGGGGAGGGGAAAAGAGCTCCTACAATGAGCAGTTCTTC. Translating gives CASNWGGEKSSYNEQFF.

The CDR3 DNA reads TGTGCCAGCAGTGACGGCGGGGGAGGAGAGACCCAGTACTTC. Translating it yields CASSDGGGGETQYF. The chain carries TRBV2 and TRBJ2-7, with 7 bases aligning to TRBD2. The tail of the sequence fits TRBJ2-5 better, so the J call may be wrong. The CDR3 loop spans 14 amino acids. The germline gives CDR1 SNHLY, CDR2 FYNNEI.

The rearrangement links TRBV20-1 to TRBJ2-2; perhaps D is TRBD1 or TRBD2 (6 bases each). Germline V gives CDR1 DFQATT, CDR2 SNEGSKA (reference sequence). CDR3 length: 14 amino acids. Trimming removed 4 bases from V and 5 bases from J, with 14 bases in between. The CDR3 region is CSANGGRWTGELFF. The CDR3 bases are TGCAGTGCTAACGGGGGCAGGTGGACCGGGGAGCTGTTTTTT.

Here the CDR3 reads CASSKVNPGPQYF. Written as DNA, the CDR3 is TGTGCCAGCAGCAAAGTTAATCCGGGTCCGCAGTACTTC. The gene calls are TRBV21-1 and TRBJ2-7; TRBD1 is taken as the D call from the table, unchecked against the DNA. TRBV21-1 is a pseudogene locus. This CDR3 contains 13 residues.

This clonotype occurred once. At one end, the junction sequence differs from germline, possibly due to a read error. The V and J genes are TRBV27 and TRBJ2-7; D possibly corresponds to TRBD1 (5 bases). The CDR3 loop spans 12 amino acids. Germline V gives CDR1 MNHEY, CDR2 SMNVEV (reference sequence). The DNA for the CDR3 is TGTGCCACAGCAGGGCCCAACTACGAACAGTACTTC. Amino acids: CATAGPNYEQYF.

This clonotype has only one observation. The V gene is TRBV27, the J gene TRBJ1-6, with D unresolved. Trimming took 3 bases from V and 9 from J, leaving 12 bases between them. The CDR3 is made up of 14 amino acids. The V gene's germline CDR1 is MNHEY and CDR2 SMNVEV (reference sequence). CDR3 sequence reads: CASSLMNSASPLHF. The DNA for the CDR3 is TGTGCCAGCAGTTTGATGAATTCTGCTTCACCCCTCCACTTT.

In this sample, this clonotype turned up a few times. The chain employs TRBV4-1 and TRBJ1-2, with D tentatively TRBD1 (5 bases). The V end was cut by 2 bases, the J end by 5 bases, with 18 bases between. This CDR3 contains 16 residues. Germline V gene sequence: CDR1 MGHRA, CDR2 YSYEKL. The CDR3 sequence: CASSQITGGGSYGYTF. In DNA form, the CDR3 reads TGCGCCAGCAGCCAAATTACTGGGGGGGGATCTTATGGCTACACCTTC.

This chain joins TRBV7-9 and TRBJ2-5; 8 nucleotides line up with TRBD1. V lost 2 bases and J lost 11; bases outside the gene matches: 16. Per the germline V gene, CDR1 is SEHNR and CDR2 is FQNEAQ (reference sequence). CDR3 length: 16 amino acids. CDR3: CASSLPQGGTHNEQYF. CDR3 DNA: TGTGCCAGCAGCTTACCACAGGGGGGCACCCACAATGAGCAGTACTTC.

The genes are TRBV11-2 and TRBJ2-5; weak D call: TRBD1 (5 bases). Trimming pared 7 bases from V and 2 bases from J, leaving 8 bases between. The CDR3 covers 12 residues. Germline-derived CDR1 and CDR2 are SGHAT and FQNNGV. This CDR3 is CASMQGQETQYF. The CDR3, as DNA: TGTGCCAGCATGCAGGGTCAAGAGACCCAGTACTTC.

V is TRBV27 and J is TRBJ2-1; D is uncertain. CDR1 is MNHEY and CDR2 is SMNVEV in the germline V gene (reference sequence). Trimming took off 8 bases at V and 8 bases at J, with 10 bases between the two ends. The CDR3 runs 11 residues. CDR3 nucleotides: TGTGCCAGCCGGTTTTTACATGAGCAGTTCTTC. This encodes CASRFLHEQFF.

This clonotype was counted between two and nine times. This sequence joins TRBV4-1 and TRBJ2-3; D is possibly TRBD2 (5 bases). Germline CDR1 MGHRA, CDR2 YSYEKL. The CDR3 length is 15 residues. V lost 4 bases and J lost 1, with 12 bases in between. CDR3 residues: CASSPPPGGTDTQYF. CDR3 bases: TGCGCCAGCAGCCCACCCCCCGGGGGCACAGATACGCAGTATTTT.

The chain links TRBV5-1 to TRBJ2-7, with 9 bases identical to TRBD2. Germline CDR1 is SGHRS and CDR2 is YFSETQ. The trim removed 4 bases at V and 4 bases at J, leaving 9 bases unmatched. The CDR3 runs 15 residues. The chain's CDR3 is CASSPGTSSFYEQYF. CDR3 DNA sequence: TGCGCCAGCAGCCCCGGGACTAGCAGCTTTTACGAGCAGTACTTC. The complete variable domain, with remaining parts taken from reference TRBV5-1 and TRBJ2-7, reads KAGVTQTPRYLIKTRGQQVTLSCSPISGHRSVSWYQQTPGQGLQFLFEYFSETQRNKGNFPGRFSGRQFSNSRSEMNVSTLELGDSALYLCASSPGTSSFYEQYFGPGTRLTVT.

The rearrangement uses TRBV29-1 and TRBJ2-7; TRBD2 is a possible D gene (6 bases). V lost 6 bases, J lost 6 bases, and 21 bases lay in between. Germline V gene data show CDR1 as SQVTM and CDR2 as ANQGSEA. The CDR3 is made up of 14 amino acids. CDR3: CSVGPVGGGREQYF. Written as DNA, the CDR3 is TGCAGCGTGGGGCCCGTGGGGGGTGGTCGCGAGCAGTACTTC.

The chain uses TRBV7-9 and TRBJ1-4; D is undetermined. This CDR3 spans 13 amino acids. CDR1 is SEHNR and CDR2 is FQNEAQ in the germline V gene (reference sequence). Trimming removed 6 bases from V and 6 bases from J, with 11 bases in between. This CDR3 is CASSLARDEKLFF. The DNA for the CDR3 is TGTGCCAGCAGTTTGGCGAGGGATGAAAAACTGTTTTTT.

The chain is built from TRBV4-1 and TRBJ1-1, with D uncertain. In germline, CDR1 is MGHRA, CDR2 YSYEKL. Trimming pared 0 bases from V and 0 bases from J, leaving 8 bases between. The CDR3 contains 15 residues. CDR3 sequence reads: CASSQEVIMNTEAFF. In DNA, the CDR3 is TGCGCCAGCAGCCAAGAGGTAATCATGAACACTGAAGCTTTCTTT.

This clonotype was picked up a small number of times. The gene calls are TRBV4-3 and TRBJ1-5; D is uncertain. The length of the CDR3 is 12 residues. Per germline, CDR1 LGHNA and CDR2 YSLEER. Trimming removed 3 bases from V and 5 bases from J, with 5 bases in between. The CDR3 coding sequence is TGCGCCAGCAGCCAGGATGATCAGCCCCAGCATTTT. Amino acid sequence: CASSQDDQPQHF.

The V gene is TRBV28, the J gene TRBJ1-6; 9 nucleotides match TRBD1. The germline V gene has CDR1 MDHEN and CDR2 SYDVKM. Trimming took 6 bases from V and 13 from J; bases not matched to a gene: 13. The CDR3 covers 15 residues. CDR3: CASSPTGTGLAPLHF. In DNA form, the CDR3 reads TGTGCCAGCAGCCCCACCGGGACAGGGTTGGCCCCCCTCCACTTT.

This clonotype was seen only a few times. The chain joins TRBV29-1 to TRBJ2-1, with D possibly being TRBD2 (5 bases). The CDR3 contains 15 residues. Germline V gene sequence: CDR1 SQVTM, CDR2 ANQGSEA. V was cut by 6 bases and J by 5 bases, with 20 bases left in between. The CDR3 loop reads CSVVLQEVADNEQFF. CDR3 nucleotide sequence: TGCAGCGTCGTCCTCCAGGAGGTTGCTGACAATGAGCAGTTCTTC.

The chain carries TRBV4-3 and TRBJ2-5, with 9 bases lining up with TRBD1. With 0 bases clipped from V and 10 bases from J, the junction kept 6 bases outside the gene matches. Germline V gene sequence: CDR1 LGHNA, CDR2 YSLEER. The CDR3 has 14 residues. The chain's CDR3 is CASSQERDRDVQYF. CDR3 nucleotide sequence: TGCGCCAGCAGCCAAGAGAGGGACAGGGATGTCCAGTACTTC.

This clonotype appeared a few times. This CDR3 is CASSLGFPADTQYF. In DNA form, the CDR3 reads TGTGCCAGCAGCTTAGGATTCCCGGCAGATACGCAGTATTTT. The rearrangement uses TRBV7-2 and TRBJ2-3; D gene unclear. The V gene's germline CDR1 is SGHTA and CDR2 FQGNSA. The CDR3 length is 14 residues. Trimming removed 1 base at V and 4 bases at J, with 9 bases between.

The chain carries TRBV5-6 and TRBJ2-2; no firm D call. The CDR3 runs 15 residues. Germline values: CDR1 SGHDT, CDR2 YYEEEE. V was trimmed by 7 bases and J by 4 bases, leaving 17 bases between them. The DNA of the CDR3 is TGTGCCAGCTTCACATTCCCTTACCTCACCGGGGAGCTGTTTTTT. Its protein product is CASFTFPYLTGELFF.

The V and J genes are TRBV12-3 or TRBV12-4 and TRBJ2-1; no clear D. This CDR3 comprises 12 residues. V was pared by 4 bases and J by 10 bases, with 11 bases between. The CDR3 region is CASSSRQSEQFF. The CDR3 nucleotides read TGTGCCAGCAGTTCCAGGCAATCGGAGCAGTTCTTC.

The chain employs TRBV5-1 and TRBJ1-1; 11 bases align to TRBD1. Trimming took 2 bases from V and 4 from J; bases not matched to a gene: 10. The CDR3 spans 17 residues. CDR1 and CDR2 (germline): SGHRS, YFSETQ. In DNA form, the CDR3 reads TGCGCCAGCAGCTTCCACGCGGCCGGGACAGGGGGCACTGAAGCTTTCTTT. Protein: CASSFHAAGTGGTEAFF.